This TCR beta chain emerged from a study of tumour-infiltrating T cells in Burkitt lymphoma. This clone was seen more than once but under ten times. Its antigen is undetermined. General observations from the study: Several public clonotypes were shared across many Burkitt lymphoma patients.

The repertoire was sequenced with immunoSEQ multiplex PCR; TCRdb's copy has only in-frame clones and lacks some. The sample includes tens of thousands of clones, around 29% seen only once; the top ten take 2.9%. This CDR3 has 16 residues. Germline trimming cut 5 bases from V and 9 bases from J; bases unmatched to any gene: 13. The germline gives CDR1 SGHVS, CDR2 FQNEAQ. The source is a human donor with Burkitt lymphoma. The chain links TRBV7-8 to TRBJ1-5; 10 bases align to TRBD1. The specimen sequenced was tumor tissue. The CDR3 sequence: CASSPTGTGARGPQHF. DNA for the CDR3: TGTGCCAGCAGCCCCACCGGGACAGGGGCCCGGGGGCCCCAGCATTTT.